The T cell receptor (beta chain) described here comes from a study of post-analysis software for immune sequencing data. Broader study findings: Strong co-clustering by F measure was seen for same-batch samples. The normalized Chao1 diversity of multiple sclerosis patients was significantly lower than that of controls. Elevated frequency relative to controls characterized about 5 TRBV segments in patients, TRBV5-6, TRBV5-1 and TRBV20-1 among them.

This CDR3 has 12 residues. CDR1 is SEHNR, CDR2 FQNEAQ, per germline (reference sequence). Between the trimmed V and J ends, which lost 6 bases and 9 bases, there was a span of 13 bases. About this clonotype itself: Its cognate antigen is unknown.

Unique-molecular-identifier-tagged TCR beta cDNA libraries were used. It was from approximately 0.91 to 9.4 million T cells that approximately 500,000 cDNA molecules came. One entry per CDR3 protein results from TCRdb running MiXCR on the PCR reads. Among approximately 730,000 distinct CDR3 sequences, 35% to 55% were seen once, and the ten largest hold roughly 4.9%. Sequencing was performed on blood. This sequence was found in a girl under 18 with multiple sclerosis. This chain links TRBV7-9 with TRBJ2-3; D might be TRBD1 (6 bases). CDR3 in amino acids: CASRWDTETQYF. Here the CDR3 DNA reads TGTGCCAGCAGGTGGGACACCGAGACGCAGTATTTT.